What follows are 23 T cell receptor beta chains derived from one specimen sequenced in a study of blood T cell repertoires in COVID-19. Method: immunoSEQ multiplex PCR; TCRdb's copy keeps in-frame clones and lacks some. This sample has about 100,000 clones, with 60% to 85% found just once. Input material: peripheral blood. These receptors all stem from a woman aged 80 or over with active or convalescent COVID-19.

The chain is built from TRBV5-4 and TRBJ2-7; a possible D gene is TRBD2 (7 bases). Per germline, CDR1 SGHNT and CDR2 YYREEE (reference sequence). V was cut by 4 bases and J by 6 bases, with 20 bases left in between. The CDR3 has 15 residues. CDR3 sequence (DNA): TGTGCCAGCAGCGGGGAGGGGGGACAAATTTTCGAGCAGTACTTC. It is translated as CASSGEGGQIFEQYF.

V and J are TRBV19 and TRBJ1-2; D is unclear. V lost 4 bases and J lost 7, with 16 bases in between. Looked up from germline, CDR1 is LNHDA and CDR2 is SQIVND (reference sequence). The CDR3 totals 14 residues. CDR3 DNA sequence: TGTGCCAGTAGTACCGACGCGGAACTTCGTGGCTACACCTTC. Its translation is CASSTDAELRGYTF.

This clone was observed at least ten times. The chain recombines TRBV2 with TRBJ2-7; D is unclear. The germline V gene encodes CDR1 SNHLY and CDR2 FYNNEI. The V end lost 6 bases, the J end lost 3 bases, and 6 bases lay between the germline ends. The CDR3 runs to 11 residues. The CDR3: CASSLLYEQYF. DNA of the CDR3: TGTGCCAGCAGCCTTCTCTACGAGCAGTACTTC. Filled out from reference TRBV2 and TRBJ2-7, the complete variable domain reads EPEVTQTPSHQVTQMGQEVILRCVPISNHLYFYWYRQILGQKVEFLVSFYNNEISEKSEIFDDQFSVERPDGSNFTLKIRSTKLEDSAMYFCASSLLYEQYFGPGTRLTVT.

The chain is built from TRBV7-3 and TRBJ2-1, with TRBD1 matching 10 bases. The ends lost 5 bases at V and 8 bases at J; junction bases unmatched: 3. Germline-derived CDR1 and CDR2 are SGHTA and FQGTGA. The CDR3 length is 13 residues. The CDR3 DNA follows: TGTGCCAGCAGCCTTGACAGGGGGCATGAGCAGTTCTTC. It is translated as CASSLDRGHEQFF.

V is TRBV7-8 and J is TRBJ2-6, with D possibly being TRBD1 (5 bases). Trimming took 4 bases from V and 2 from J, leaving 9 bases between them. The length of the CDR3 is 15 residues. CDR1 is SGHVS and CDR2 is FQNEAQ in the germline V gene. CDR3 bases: TGTGCCAGCAGCTCGCAGGGTGCTGGGGCCAACGTCCTGACTTTC. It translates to CASSSQGAGANVLTF.

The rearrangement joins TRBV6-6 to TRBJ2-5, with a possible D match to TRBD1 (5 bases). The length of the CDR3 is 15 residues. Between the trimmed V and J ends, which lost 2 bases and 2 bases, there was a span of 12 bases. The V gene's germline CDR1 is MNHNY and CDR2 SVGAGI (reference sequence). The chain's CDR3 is CASSYPGQGQETQYF. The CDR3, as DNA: TGTGCCAGCAGTTACCCCGGACAAGGACAAGAGACCCAGTACTTC.

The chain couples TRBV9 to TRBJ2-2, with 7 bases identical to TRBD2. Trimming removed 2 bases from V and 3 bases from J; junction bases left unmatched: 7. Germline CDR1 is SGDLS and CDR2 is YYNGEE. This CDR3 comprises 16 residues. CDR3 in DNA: TGTGCCAGCAGCGTTCTAGCGGAGACAGACACCGGGGAGCTGTTTTTT. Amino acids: CASSVLAETDTGELFF.

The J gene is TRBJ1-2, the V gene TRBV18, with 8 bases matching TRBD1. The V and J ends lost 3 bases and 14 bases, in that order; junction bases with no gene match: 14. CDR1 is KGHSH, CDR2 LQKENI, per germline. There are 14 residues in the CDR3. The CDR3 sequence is CASSPDLQDRVGTF. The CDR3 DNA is TGTGCCAGCTCACCCGACCTCCAGGACAGGGTGGGGACCTTC.

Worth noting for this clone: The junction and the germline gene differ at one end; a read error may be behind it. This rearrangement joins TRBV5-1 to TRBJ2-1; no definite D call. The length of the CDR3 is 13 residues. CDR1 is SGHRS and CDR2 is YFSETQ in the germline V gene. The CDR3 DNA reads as TGTGCCAGCAGCTTATACGTAGACAATGAGCAGTTCTTC. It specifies CASSLYVDNEQFF.

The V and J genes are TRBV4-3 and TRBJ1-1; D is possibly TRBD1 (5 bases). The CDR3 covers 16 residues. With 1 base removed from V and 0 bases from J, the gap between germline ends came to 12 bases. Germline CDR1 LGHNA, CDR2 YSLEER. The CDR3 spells CASSQGAGTLNTEAFF. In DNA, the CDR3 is TGCGCCAGCAGCCAAGGAGCCGGGACTCTGAACACTGAAGCTTTCTTT.

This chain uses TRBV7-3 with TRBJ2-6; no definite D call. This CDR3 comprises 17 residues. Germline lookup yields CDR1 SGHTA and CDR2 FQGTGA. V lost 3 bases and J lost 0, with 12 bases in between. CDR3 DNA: TGTGCCAGCAGCTTCACGTCAGGAATCTCTGGGGCCAACGTCCTGACTTTC. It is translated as CASSFTSGISGANVLTF.

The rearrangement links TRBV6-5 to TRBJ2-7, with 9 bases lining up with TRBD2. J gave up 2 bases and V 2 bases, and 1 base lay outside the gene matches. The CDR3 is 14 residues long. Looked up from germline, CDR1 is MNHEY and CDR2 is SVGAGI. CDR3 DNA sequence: TGTGCCAGCAGTTACGGCGGGGGGGCCTACGAGCAGTACTTC. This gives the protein CASSYGGGAYEQYF.

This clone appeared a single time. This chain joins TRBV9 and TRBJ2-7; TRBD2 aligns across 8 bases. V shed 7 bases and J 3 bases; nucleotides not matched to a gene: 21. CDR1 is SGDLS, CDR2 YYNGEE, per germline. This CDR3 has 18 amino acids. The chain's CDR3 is CASRELPAHREGGYEQYF. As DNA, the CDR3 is TGTGCCAGCCGAGAATTACCTGCTCATCGGGAGGGGGGCTACGAGCAGTACTTC.

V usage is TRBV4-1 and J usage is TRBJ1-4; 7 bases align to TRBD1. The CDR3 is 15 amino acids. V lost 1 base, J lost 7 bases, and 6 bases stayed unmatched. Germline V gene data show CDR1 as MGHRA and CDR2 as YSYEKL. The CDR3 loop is CASSQADRESEKLFF. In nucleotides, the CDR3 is TGCGCCAGCAGCCAAGCCGACAGGGAAAGTGAAAAACTGTTTTTT.

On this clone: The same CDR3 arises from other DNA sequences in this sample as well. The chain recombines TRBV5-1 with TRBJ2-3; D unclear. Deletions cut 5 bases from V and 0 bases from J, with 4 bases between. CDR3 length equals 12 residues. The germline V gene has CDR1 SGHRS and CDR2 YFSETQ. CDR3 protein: CASRASTDTQYF. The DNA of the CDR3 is TGCGCCAGCAGGGCTAGCACAGATACGCAGTATTTT.

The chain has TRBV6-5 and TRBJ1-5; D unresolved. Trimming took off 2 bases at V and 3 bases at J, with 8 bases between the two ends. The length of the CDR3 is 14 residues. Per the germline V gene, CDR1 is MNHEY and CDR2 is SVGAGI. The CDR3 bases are TGTGCCAGCAGTTACGGGCAGCTCAATCAGCCCCAGCATTTT. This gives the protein CASSYGQLNQPQHF.

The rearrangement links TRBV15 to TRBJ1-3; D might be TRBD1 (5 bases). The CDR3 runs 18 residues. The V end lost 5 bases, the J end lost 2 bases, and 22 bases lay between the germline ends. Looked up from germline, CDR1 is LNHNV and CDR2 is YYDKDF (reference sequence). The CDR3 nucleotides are TGTGCCACCAGCGGTCGACAGTTCGTAACAATCCCTGGAAACACCATATATTTT. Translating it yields CATSGRQFVTIPGNTIYF.

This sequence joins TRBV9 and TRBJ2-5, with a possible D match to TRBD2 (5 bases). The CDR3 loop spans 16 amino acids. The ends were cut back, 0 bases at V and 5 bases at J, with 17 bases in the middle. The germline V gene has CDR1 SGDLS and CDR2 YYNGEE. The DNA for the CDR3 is TGTGCCAGCAGCGTAGGTTCTGAGGGCGTCGGGGAGACCCAGTACTTC. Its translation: CASSVGSEGVGETQYF.

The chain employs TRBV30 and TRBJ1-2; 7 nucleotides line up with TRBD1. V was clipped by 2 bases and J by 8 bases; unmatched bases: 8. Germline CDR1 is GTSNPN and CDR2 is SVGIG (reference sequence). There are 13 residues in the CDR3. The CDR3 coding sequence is TGTGCCTGGAGTTCGACAGGGTGGGAAGGCTACACCTTC. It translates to CAWSSTGWEGYTF.

The DNA of the CDR3 is TGTGCCAGCAGCCCGGGGAGGAGGTGGCTCCACGAGCAGTACTTC. Amino acids: CASSPGRRWLHEQYF. V and J are TRBV5-6 and TRBJ2-7, with a weak D call TRBD2 (6 bases). The CDR3 loop spans 15 amino acids. The V end was cut by 4 bases, the J end by 5 bases, with 19 bases between. Germline V gene data show CDR1 as SGHDT and CDR2 as YYEEEE.

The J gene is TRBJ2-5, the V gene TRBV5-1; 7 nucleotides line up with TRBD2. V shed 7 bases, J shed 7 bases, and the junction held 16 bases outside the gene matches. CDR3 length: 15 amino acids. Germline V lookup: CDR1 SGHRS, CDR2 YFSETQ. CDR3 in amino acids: CASRLIGGGDMTQYF. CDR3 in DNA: TGCGCCAGCCGGCTTATTGGGGGAGGGGATATGACCCAGTACTTC.

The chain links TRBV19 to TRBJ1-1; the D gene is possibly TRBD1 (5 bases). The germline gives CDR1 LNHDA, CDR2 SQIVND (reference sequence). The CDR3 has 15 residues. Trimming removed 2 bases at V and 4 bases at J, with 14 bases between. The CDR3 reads CASSILTAASTEAFF. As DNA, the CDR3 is TGTGCCAGTAGTATACTGACAGCCGCCAGCACTGAAGCTTTCTTT.

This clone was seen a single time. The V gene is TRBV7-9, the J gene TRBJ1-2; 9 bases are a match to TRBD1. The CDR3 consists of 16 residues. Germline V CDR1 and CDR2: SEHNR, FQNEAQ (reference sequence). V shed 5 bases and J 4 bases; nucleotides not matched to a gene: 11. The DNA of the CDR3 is TGTGCCAGCAGCCCCGGGTGGGACAGGGAGTCCTATGGCTACACCTTC. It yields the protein CASSPGWDRESYGYTF.